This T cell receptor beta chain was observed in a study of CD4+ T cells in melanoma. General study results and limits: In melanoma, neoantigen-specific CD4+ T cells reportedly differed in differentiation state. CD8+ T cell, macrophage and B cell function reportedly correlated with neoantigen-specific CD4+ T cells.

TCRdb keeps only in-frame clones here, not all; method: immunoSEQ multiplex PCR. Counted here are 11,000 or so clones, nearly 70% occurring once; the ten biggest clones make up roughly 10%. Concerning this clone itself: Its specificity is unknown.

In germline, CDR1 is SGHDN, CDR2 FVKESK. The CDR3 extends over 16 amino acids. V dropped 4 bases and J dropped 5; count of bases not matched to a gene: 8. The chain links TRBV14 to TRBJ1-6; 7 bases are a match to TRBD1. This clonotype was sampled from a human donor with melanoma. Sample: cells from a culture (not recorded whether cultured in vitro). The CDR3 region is CASSPLTGLDNSPLHF. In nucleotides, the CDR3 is TGTGCCAGCAGCCCGTTGACAGGGCTGGATAATTCACCCCTCCACTTT.